Below are 7 T cell receptor beta chains sequenced from a single sample in a study of OX40 agonist ivuxolimab in advanced cancers. The assay was immunoSEQ multiplex PCR, and TCRdb's table has in-frame clones only and misses some. This table has tens of thousands of clones, 75% to 80% appearing once. The source material was CD4+ or CD8+ T cells sorted from blood, sampled in a trial of the OX40 agonist ivuxolimab. These receptor sequences come from an adult with an advanced solid tumor such as melanoma, head and neck, liver or kidney cancer.

This clone was seen more than once but under ten times. This sequence joins TRBV7-9 and TRBJ1-1; unclear D gene. Germline CDR1 and CDR2: SEHNR and FQNEAQ (reference sequence). The V and J ends lost 3 bases and 4 bases respectively, with 6 bases between them. This CDR3 contains 12 residues. The CDR3 reads CASSFVPTEAFF. The CDR3 DNA is TGTGCCAGCAGCTTCGTGCCCACTGAAGCTTTCTTT.

The V and J genes are TRBV7-2 and TRBJ1-1; D is unclear. Germline V gene sequence: CDR1 SGHTA, CDR2 FQGNSA. The V end lost 0 bases, the J end lost 5 bases, and 7 bases lay between the germline ends. This CDR3 has 13 amino acids. CDR3 nucleotides: TGTGCCAGCAGCTTAGCCCGGGAGACTGAAGCTTTCTTT. This codes for CASSLARETEAFF. The full variable domain, its missing parts supplied by reference TRBV7-2 and TRBJ1-1, is GAGVSQSPSNKVTEKGKDVELRCDPISGHTALYWYRQSLGQGLEFLIYFQGNSAPDKSGLPSDRFSAERTGGSVSTLTIQRTQQEDSAVYLCASSLARETEAFFGQGTRLTVV.

The chain carries TRBV5-4 and TRBJ2-1; no definite D call. V lost 1 base, J lost 5 bases, and 7 bases lay in between. The CDR3 runs to 13 residues. Germline CDR1 reads SGHNT; CDR2 reads YYREEE (reference sequence). CDR3 residues: CASSLLGNNEQFF. DNA for the CDR3: TGTGCCAGCAGCTTGCTAGGAAACAATGAGCAGTTCTTC.

Worth noting for this clone: Other DNA sequences of this sample code for an identical CDR3. The CDR3, as DNA: TGTGCCAGCAGTGAAGCGGCGGGAGGCTCCTACGAGCAGTACTTC. Translating gives CASSEAAGGSYEQYF. V gene TRBV6-1 combines with J gene TRBJ2-7, with TRBD2 matching 8 bases. V was pared by 0 bases and J by 0 bases, with 1 base of the junction left unmatched. Germline V gene sequence: CDR1 MNHNS, CDR2 SASEGT. The CDR3 has 15 amino acids.

The V call is TRBV16, the J call TRBJ2-5, with D possibly being TRBD2 (5 bases). The CDR3 length is 14 residues. Trimming pared 4 bases from V and 2 bases from J, leaving 11 bases between. CDR1 and CDR2 (germline): KGHSY, FQNENV. CDR3 DNA: TGTGCCAGCAGCCGGTCTCGAGGGCAAGAGACCCAGTACTTC. Encoded protein: CASSRSRGQETQYF.

The chain employs TRBV6-1 and TRBJ2-7, with D unclear. This CDR3 spans 12 amino acids. Germline V gene sequence: CDR1 MNHNS, CDR2 SASEGT. V was pared by 3 bases and J by 6 bases, with 9 bases between. The CDR3 loop is CASSEYGSEQYF. CDR3 in DNA: TGTGCCAGCAGTGAGTATGGCAGCGAGCAGTACTTC.

CDR3: CASRRFNEGFYEQYF. The DNA of the CDR3 is TGTGCCAGTAGGAGATTCAACGAGGGGTTCTACGAGCAGTACTTC. This rearrangement joins TRBV19 to TRBJ2-7; D assignment may be TRBD1 or TRBD2 (5 bases each). Trimming took off 6 bases at V and 3 bases at J, with 18 bases between the two ends. The CDR3 extends over 15 amino acids. Germline CDR1 is LNHDA and CDR2 is SQIVND (reference sequence).